The next 32 T cell receptor beta chains were all read from a single sample in a study of blood T cell repertoires in COVID-19. This table comes from immunoSEQ multiplex PCR, and its TCRdb copy is limited to in-frame clones, with some not included. Of 200,000 to 300,000 clones listed, over 80% are singletons. The source material was peripheral blood. The receptor set was obtained from a middle-aged man with acute or convalescent COVID-19.

V usage is TRBV5-1 and J usage is TRBJ2-7, with 10 bases aligning to TRBD1. This CDR3 region has 14 residues. Germline V CDR1 and CDR2: SGHRS, YFSETQ. Trimming removed 3 bases from V and 4 bases from J; junction bases left unmatched: 4. The CDR3 region has the DNA TGCGCCAGCAGCTCTGGGGGACAGGGGTACGAGCAGTACTTC. As protein: CASSSGGQGYEQYF.

This chain links TRBV6-5 with TRBJ2-7; 10 bases match TRBD2. This CDR3 is built from 14 residues. Unmatched junction bases numbered 5, after V lost 6 bases and J lost 3 bases. Germline assignment: CDR1 MNHEY and CDR2 SVGAGI. CDR3 protein: CASSSGRANYEQYF. The CDR3 nucleotides read TGTGCCAGCAGCAGCGGGAGGGCTAACTACGAGCAGTACTTC.

This clone appeared once. The rearrangement uses TRBV30 and TRBJ1-4; D is possibly TRBD1 (6 bases). Trimming left V 0 bases short and J 4 bases short, with 9 bases between. The CDR3 is 14 residues long. Germline values: CDR1 GTSNPN, CDR2 SVGIG (reference sequence). The CDR3 sequence is CAWSVDRSNEKLFF. CDR3 nucleotide sequence: TGTGCCTGGAGTGTGGACAGAAGTAATGAAAAACTGTTTTTT.

This rearrangement joins TRBV3-1 (or the pseudogene TRBV3-2) to TRBJ2-7; TRBD2 matches 7 bases. The V gene end was trimmed by 10 bases and the J gene end by 3 bases; junction bases not matched to a gene: 6. The CDR3 covers 12 residues. CDR1 and CDR2 (germline): LGHDT, YNNKEL (reference sequence). Here the CDR3 reads CATRDYNYEQYF. The CDR3 DNA sequence: TGTGCCACCCGGGACTACAACTACGAGCAGTACTTC.

V is TRBV6-5 and J is TRBJ1-4, with D unclear. This CDR3 has 13 amino acids. Germline CDR1 reads MNHEY; CDR2 reads SVGAGI. The V end lost 4 bases, the J end lost 7 bases, and 10 bases lay between the germline ends. The CDR3 DNA reads as TGTGCCAGCAGTTCCGTCCGGAGTGAAAAACTGTTTTTT. This codes for CASSSVRSEKLFF.

This rearrangement joins TRBV5-1 to TRBJ2-1, with D maybe TRBD1 (6 bases). Germline V gives CDR1 SGHRS, CDR2 YFSETQ. Trimming took 2 bases from V and 4 from J, leaving 10 bases between them. The CDR3 length is 14 residues. The CDR3 here is CASSLGDKYNEQFF. The DNA of the CDR3 is TGCGCCAGCAGCTTAGGGGACAAGTACAATGAGCAGTTCTTC.

The V gene is TRBV4-1, the J gene TRBJ1-2, with D maybe TRBD1 (6 bases). The CDR3 loop spans 18 amino acids. The V end was cut by 3 bases, the J end by 2 bases, with 22 bases between. Germline values: CDR1 MGHRA, CDR2 YSYEKL. The CDR3 nucleotides are TGCGCCAGCAGCCAGGCCGGACAGATTAGCCCTACGAACTATGGCTACACCTTC. Its protein is CASSQAGQISPTNYGYTF.

A few counts support this clone. V and J are TRBV27 and TRBJ2-2; 12 positions agree with TRBD1. CDR3 length: 16 residues. V was pared by 5 bases and J by 6 bases, with 7 bases of the junction left unmatched. Germline V gives CDR1 MNHEY, CDR2 SMNVEV (reference sequence). The DNA of the CDR3 is TGTGCCAGCAGTCGCACCGGGACAGGGGGCCCCGGGGAGCTGTTTTTT. Its protein product is CASSRTGTGGPGELFF.

This sequence joins TRBV11-2 and TRBJ2-7; weak D call: TRBD1 (7 bases). Trimming removed 7 bases at V and 3 bases at J, with 16 bases between. The germline CDR1 and CDR2 sequences are SGHAT and FQNNGV. The CDR3 loop spans 14 amino acids. CDR3 in amino acids: CASTPAGQYYEQYF. CDR3 coding DNA: TGTGCCAGCACTCCGGCGGGACAGTACTACGAGCAGTACTTC.

The chain is built from TRBV27 and TRBJ2-1; D uncertain. From germline, CDR1 is MNHEY and CDR2 SMNVEV (reference sequence). The CDR3 is 12 residues long. The V and J ends lost 5 bases and 3 bases respectively, with 5 bases between them. This CDR3 reads CASSTSYNEQFF. In nucleotides, the CDR3 is TGTGCCAGCAGTACGAGCTACAATGAGCAGTTCTTC.

This chain joins TRBV5-6 and TRBJ2-3; possibly TRBD2 for D (5 bases). V was pared by 4 bases and J by 4 bases, with 16 bases between. The CDR3 covers 15 residues. Germline V gives CDR1 SGHDT, CDR2 YYEEEE. This CDR3 reads CASSPSASGSDTQYF. CDR3 nucleotides: TGTGCCAGCAGCCCAAGTGCCTCGGGGTCAGATACGCAGTATTTT.

The gene calls are TRBV7-9 and TRBJ1-1, with TRBD1 matching 7 bases. CDR1 and CDR2 (germline): SEHNR, FQNEAQ (reference sequence). V shed 5 bases, J shed 10 bases, and the junction held 13 bases outside the gene matches. The CDR3 loop spans 14 amino acids. CDR3 nucleotide sequence: TGTGCCAGCAGCCCGAAGACAGGGTTTGTAGGAGCTTTCTTT. This encodes CASSPKTGFVGAFF.

To note about this clone: Other DNA sequences from this sample encode an identical CDR3 as well. V gene TRBV7-9 combines with J gene TRBJ1-1; tentative D call: TRBD1 (5 bases). This CDR3 is 13 amino acids long. Germline CDR1 SEHNR, CDR2 FQNEAQ (reference sequence). V was pared by 1 base and J by 11 bases, with 14 bases between. CDR3 loop: CASSLVGSGGAFF. In DNA, the CDR3 is TGTGCCAGCAGCTTAGTCGGGTCCGGGGGGGCTTTCTTT.

This clone showed up just once. The CDR3 DNA reads as TGTGCCAGCAGCCCCGGGACTACCTCTAAGGGGTACTTC. Its translation: CASSPGTTSKGYF. V and J are TRBV6-5 and TRBJ2-7, with 7 bases matching TRBD2. CDR1 and CDR2 from the germline V gene are MNHEY and SVGAGI. The CDR3 has 13 amino acids. After removal of 6 bases from V and 12 bases from J, the junction contained 14 bases not matched to a gene.

This clone showed up just once. The genes are TRBV4-3 and TRBJ2-7, with a possible D match to TRBD2 (5 bases). Germline CDR1 reads LGHNA; CDR2 reads YSLEER. Trimming pared 0 bases from V and 5 bases from J, leaving 14 bases between. The CDR3 spans 15 residues. CDR3 nucleotides: TGCGCCAGCAGCCAAGAGTTACTAGGGCGGAACGAGCAGTACTTC. This translates into CASSQELLGRNEQYF.

The J gene is TRBJ2-1, the V gene TRBV6-2 or TRBV6-3; 11 nucleotides agree with TRBD2. Germline V gives CDR1 MNHEY, CDR2 SVGEGT. J lost 4 bases, V lost 5 bases, and 4 bases had no gene match. CDR3 size: 15 residues. The CDR3 DNA sequence: TGTGCCAGCAGTCGACTAGCGGGGCCATACAATGAGCAGTTCTTC. It yields the protein CASSRLAGPYNEQFF.

This clone was detected only once. The chain carries TRBV10-3 and TRBJ1-5, with D possibly being TRBD1 (5 bases). CDR1 is ENHRY, CDR2 SYGVKD, per germline. The CDR3 has 16 amino acids. V gave up 0 bases and J gave up 4 bases, with 13 bases separating them. This chain's CDR3 is CAISESGPGTNQPQHF. In DNA, the CDR3 is TGTGCCATCAGTGAGTCGGGTCCGGGGACTAATCAGCCCCAGCATTTT.

The chain recombines TRBV5-1 with TRBJ2-1; 9 nucleotides line up with TRBD2. Germline V CDR1 and CDR2: SGHRS, YFSETQ. This CDR3 is 13 amino acids long. Trimming took 7 bases from V and 8 from J; bases not matched to a gene: 7. The CDR3 here is CASGSSGAYEQFF. In nucleotides, the CDR3 is TGCGCCAGCGGCTCTAGCGGGGCTTATGAGCAGTTCTTC.

The chain combines TRBV4-1 with TRBJ2-5; D possibly corresponds to TRBD2 (6 bases). V gave up 4 bases and J gave up 5 bases, with 11 bases separating them. The CDR3 is made up of 13 amino acids. From germline, CDR1 is MGHRA and CDR2 YSYEKL. CDR3 residues: CASSRLVGETQYF. The CDR3 bases are TGCGCCAGCAGCCGACTAGTCGGTGAGACCCAGTACTTC.

The rearrangement uses TRBV12-3 or TRBV12-4 and TRBJ1-5, with D unresolved. The V end was cut by 6 bases, the J end by 0 bases, with 3 bases between. This CDR3 comprises 12 residues. The CDR3 bases are TGTGCCAGCAGCTATAGCAATCAGCCCCAGCATTTT. Amino acid sequence: CASSYSNQPQHF.

CDR3 in DNA: TGTGCCAGCAGCTTTGAGTCGGGTGAAGCTTTCTTT. Protein: CASSFESGEAFF. The J gene is TRBJ1-1, the V gene TRBV5-6, with D hard to call. Germline assignment: CDR1 SGHDT and CDR2 YYEEEE. This CDR3 has 12 residues. V was clipped by 2 bases and J by 7 bases, with 9 bases between them.

Only a few counts were recorded for this clone. V is TRBV5-6 and J is TRBJ1-2; D is perhaps TRBD1 (5 bases). Germline lookup yields CDR1 SGHDT and CDR2 YYEEEE. V was cut by 0 bases and J by 4 bases, with 16 bases left in between. The CDR3 has 16 amino acids. The CDR3 here is CASSLVFGGRLYGYTF. As DNA, the CDR3 is TGTGCCAGCAGCTTGGTTTTCGGGGGACGTCTCTATGGCTACACCTTC.

The rearrangement joins TRBV29-1 to TRBJ2-3; D is unclear. V lost 7 bases to trimming and J lost 2 bases, with 4 bases between them. CDR1 SQVTM and CDR2 ANQGSEA come from the germline V gene. This CDR3 contains 10 residues. CDR3: CSAHTDTQYF. The CDR3 region has the DNA TGCAGCGCTCACACAGATACGCAGTATTTT.

The chain couples TRBV5-1 to TRBJ2-2; D is ambiguous. The V and J ends lost 2 bases and 6 bases respectively, with 11 bases between them. Germline V gene sequence: CDR1 SGHRS, CDR2 YFSETQ. CDR3 length: 14 amino acids. CDR3 bases: TGCGCCAGCAGCTTAAGTACGAGCCCCGGGGAGCTGTTTTTT. Its translation: CASSLSTSPGELFF.

V and J are TRBV7-8 and TRBJ1-1; 7 nucleotides line up with TRBD1. CDR3 length equals 14 residues. Germline CDR1 reads SGHVS; CDR2 reads FQNEAQ. V lost 5 bases to trimming and J lost 0 bases; unmatched junction nucleotides: 3. The CDR3 is CASSPTGVNTEAFF. Written as DNA, the CDR3 is TGTGCCAGCAGCCCAACAGGGGTGAACACTGAAGCTTTCTTT.

The chain is built from TRBV20-1 and TRBJ1-1; D perhaps matches TRBD1 (6 bases). Per germline, CDR1 DFQATT and CDR2 SNEGSKA (reference sequence). Trimming took off 3 bases at V and 11 bases at J, with 13 bases between the two ends. The length of the CDR3 is 11 residues. CDR3 in amino acids: CSASHREQAFF. The DNA for the CDR3 is TGCAGTGCTAGTCACAGGGAGCAGGCTTTCTTT.

J is TRBJ1-1 and V is TRBV9, with 7 bases fitting TRBD1. Per germline, CDR1 SGDLS and CDR2 YYNGEE. V was pared by 5 bases and J by 0 bases, with 4 bases of the junction left unmatched. CDR3 length equals 14 residues. CDR3: CASREGQLNTEAFF. The CDR3, as DNA: TGTGCCAGCAGGGAGGGACAGCTGAACACTGAAGCTTTCTTT.

This chain connects TRBV5-1 to TRBJ2-1, with 11 bases that match TRBD2. The CDR3 contains 17 residues. Germline V CDR1 and CDR2: SGHRS, YFSETQ. The ends lost 0 bases at V and 5 bases at J; junction bases unmatched: 7. The CDR3 DNA follows: TGCGCCAGCAGCTTGGTAGCGGGAGGGACTATCAACAATGAGCAGTTCTTC. Its translation is CASSLVAGGTINNEQFF.

The chain recombines TRBV7-2 with TRBJ1-2; D may be TRBD1 (6 bases). CDR3 length equals 14 residues. V lost 8 bases and J lost 7, with 20 bases in between. Germline V gives CDR1 SGHTA, CDR2 FQGNSA. DNA for the CDR3: TGTGCCAGCCCGACAGGAATCAGTGAGGGTGGCTACACCTTC. Translated: CASPTGISEGGYTF.

This chain joins TRBV5-1 and TRBJ2-2; 8 bases match TRBD2. Germline assignment: CDR1 SGHRS and CDR2 YFSETQ. CDR3 length: 14 residues. The V gene end was trimmed by 5 bases and the J gene end by 5 bases; junction bases not matched to a gene: 5. The CDR3 loop is CASRSGGPTGELFF. The CDR3 nucleotides read TGCGCCAGCAGGTCGGGAGGGCCGACCGGGGAGCTGTTTTTT. The full variable domain, its missing parts supplied by reference TRBV5-1 and TRBJ2-2, is KAGVTQTPRYLIKTRGQQVTLSCSPISGHRSVSWYQQTPGQGLQFLFEYFSETQRNKGNFPGRFSGRQFSNSRSEMNVSTLELGDSALYLCASRSGGPTGELFFGEGSRLTVL.

This clone was seen more than once but under ten times. The J gene is TRBJ1-3, the V gene TRBV25-1, with D possibly TRBD1 on 5 matching bases. Trimming pared 4 bases from V and 2 bases from J, leaving 15 bases between. The CDR3 has 16 amino acids. CDR1 is MGHDK, CDR2 SYGVNS, per germline. CDR3 sequence reads: CASSGRQGVAGNTIYF. Here the CDR3 DNA reads TGTGCCAGCAGTGGTCGGCAAGGGGTAGCTGGAAACACCATATATTTT.

The chain uses TRBV6-5 and TRBJ1-1; perhaps TRBD1 as D (5 bases). The length of the CDR3 is 13 residues. The V gene lost 10 bases and the J gene lost 3 bases, with 15 bases spanning the gap. CDR1 and CDR2 from the germline V gene are MNHEY and SVGAGI. The CDR3 DNA reads as TGTGCCATCACGGGGGAGGCGGACACTGAAGCTTTCTTT. It is translated as CAITGEADTEAFF.